This section outlines one T cell receptor (beta chain) sequence together with its context. Which antigen it targets is not known. Base-call qualities are not available, and no considerably larger clone is one nucleotide away. CDR1 and CDR2, per the germline V gene (reference sequence), are GTSNPN and SVGIG. The V end loses 1 base and the J end loses 0 bases, and a stretch of 10 bases separates them. The CDR3 runs 14 residues from the cysteine to the phenylalanine. The DNA shown is the 42-base CDR3, in frame from base 1. This sample is part of a study of T cell responses to AZD1222 COVID-19 vaccine (dated by TCRdb to the early 2020s). About the full investigation: AZD1222 recipients given second doses at about 4 weeks or at about 12 weeks were pooled, since spike-specific TCR depth and breadth were not found to differ between the two schedules. Enrollment into the trials was organized by age into subgroups of 18-55, 56-69 and 70-plus years, and those subgroups contained approximately 160, 26 and 62 TCR-sequenced participants, respectively. TCR sequencing was performed for roughly 250 trial participants, of whom about 200 were given two doses of AZD1222 and around 26 were given two doses of MenACWY control vaccine.

The CDR3 regions of human TCRbeta chains were analyzed by immunosequencing. The authors' pipeline ran thus. TCRs in the repertoires were matched against a reference library of SARS-CoV-2-specific TCRs that had been generated with the MIRA antigen-specificity platform. Breadth meant the fraction of unique TCRs that were SARS-CoV-2-associated, whereas depth meant the fraction of total T cells that were SARS-CoV-2-associated. Using the MIRA data, each spike-specific TCR was mapped to the spike region that the TCR reacts to and placed in a CD4 or CD8 class. Log10-transformed breadth and depth values were compared by one-way ANOVA with Sidak's multiple comparisons tests. What TCRdb holds here is the immuneACCESS table cut down to in-frame rearrangements. Part of the clones is not present; checked against another copy, under half of the missing clones reflect an unresolved V gene, and the others are unexplained. Clone size and V and J calls were adopted from that table, with D and trimming inferred from the DNA. Across this sample there are around 61,000 clones, with approximately 83% seen only once. Of the sample, around 16% is held by the ten largest clones.

Overall study results and their limits: Most participants were white British and females outnumbered males, and the authors suggested that clonal diversity may have been underestimated. After two AZD1222 doses, spike-specific TCR breadth and depth were significantly higher than at day 0 and than in MenACWY recipients. Nearly half of unique spike-specific TCRs reportedly recognized epitopes outside regions mutated in the B.1.351 and B.1.1.7 variants. The 56-69-year group was small, and its depth increase did not reach significance, likely because of low power. Because no day 14 peak-response samples were available, repertoires were characterized only after the peak T cell response. Only five or six AZD1222 recipients were SARS-CoV-2 seropositive at baseline, limiting conclusions about previously exposed vaccinees. Vaccine-associated CD4 TCRs spanned the whole spike protein, with dominant responses in regions 160-218 and 743-854.

The sample's time point label is to be understood as: baseline before first vaccination. Samples from vaccinated people were obtained from the UK trials COV001 and COV002, which included a single-blind randomized controlled phase 2/3 trial of AZD1222 (ChAdOx1 nCoV-19) in healthy adults. For TCRbeta chain sequencing, PBMC samples from trial participants were taken at day 0 and at day 28 after the second dose. The sequence was obtained from an adult in good health. This receptor chain uses TRBV30 and TRBJ2-7; the best D guess is TRBD1, with 5 bases matching. The source material was peripheral blood, sampled on day 0 of AZD1222 vaccination. In nucleotides, the sequence is TGTGCCTGGAGTGCCCCAGGGCTCTCCTACGAGCAGTACTTC. The resulting protein is CAWSAPGLSYEQYF.